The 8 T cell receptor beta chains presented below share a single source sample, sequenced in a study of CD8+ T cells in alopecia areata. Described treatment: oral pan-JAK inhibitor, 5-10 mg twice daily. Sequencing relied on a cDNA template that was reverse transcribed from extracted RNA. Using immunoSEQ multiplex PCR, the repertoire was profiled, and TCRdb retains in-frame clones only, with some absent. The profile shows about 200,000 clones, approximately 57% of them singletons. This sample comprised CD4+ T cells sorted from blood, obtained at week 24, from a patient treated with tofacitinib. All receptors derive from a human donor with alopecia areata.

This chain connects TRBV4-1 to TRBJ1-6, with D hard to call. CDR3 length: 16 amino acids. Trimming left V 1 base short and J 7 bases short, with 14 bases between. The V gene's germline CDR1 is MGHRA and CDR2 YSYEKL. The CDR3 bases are TGCGCCAGCAGCCAAGTGGCACTCATTGGGAATTCACCCCTCCACTTT. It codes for CASSQVALIGNSPLHF.

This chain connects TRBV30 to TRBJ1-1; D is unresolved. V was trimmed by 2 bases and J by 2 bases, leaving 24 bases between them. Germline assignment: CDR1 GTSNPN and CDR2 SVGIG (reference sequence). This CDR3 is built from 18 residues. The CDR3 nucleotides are TGTGCCTGGAGTCTCCGCGGAGGGAGGGTCAAAGGAAACACTGAAGCTTTCTTT. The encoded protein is CAWSLRGGRVKGNTEAFF.

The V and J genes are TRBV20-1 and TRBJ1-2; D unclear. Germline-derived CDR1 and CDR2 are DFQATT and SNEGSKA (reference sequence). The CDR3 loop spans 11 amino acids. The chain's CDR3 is CSGKGGRGYTF. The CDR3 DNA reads TGCAGCGGGAAAGGCGGCCGTGGCTACACCTTC.

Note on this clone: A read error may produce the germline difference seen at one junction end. The CDR3 spells CASSQVTGGANNSPLHF. Here the CDR3 DNA reads TGCGCCAGCAGCCAAGTTACGGGGGGCGCGAATAATTCACCCCTCCACTTT. J is TRBJ1-6 and V is TRBV5-4; D is perhaps TRBD1 (6 bases). The germline V gene has CDR1 SGHNT and CDR2 YYREEE (reference sequence). The CDR3 length is 17 residues.

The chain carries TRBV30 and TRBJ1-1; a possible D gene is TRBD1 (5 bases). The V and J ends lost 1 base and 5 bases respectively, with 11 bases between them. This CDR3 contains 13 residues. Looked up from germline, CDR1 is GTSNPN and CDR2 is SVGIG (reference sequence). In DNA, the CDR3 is TGTGCCTGGAGTGCGGGGGGAAGGACTGAAGCTTTCTTT. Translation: CAWSAGGRTEAFF. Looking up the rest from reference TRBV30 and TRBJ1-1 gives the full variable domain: SQTIHQWPATLVQPVGSPLSLECTVEGTSNPNLYWYRQAAGRGLQLLFYSVGIGQISSEVPQNLSASRPQDRQFILSSKKLLLSDSGFYLCAWSAGGRTEAFFGQGTRLTVV.

In DNA form, the CDR3 reads TGTGCCAGCAGCTTAGGACAGGGGAAGGTGGCAGATACGCAGTATTTT. It specifies CASSLGQGKVADTQYF. V usage is TRBV11-3 and J usage is TRBJ2-3; 8 nucleotides line up with TRBD1. Germline CDR1 is SGHNT and CDR2 is YENEEA. Trimming cost V 1 base and J 4 bases; bases outside gene matches: 7. The CDR3 consists of 16 residues.

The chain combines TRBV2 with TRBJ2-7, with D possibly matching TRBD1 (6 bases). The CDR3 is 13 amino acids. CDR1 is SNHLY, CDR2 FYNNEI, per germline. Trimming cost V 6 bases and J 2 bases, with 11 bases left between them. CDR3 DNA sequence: TGTGCCAGCAGAGGGACACTGACCTACGAGCAGTACTTC. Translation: CASRGTLTYEQYF.

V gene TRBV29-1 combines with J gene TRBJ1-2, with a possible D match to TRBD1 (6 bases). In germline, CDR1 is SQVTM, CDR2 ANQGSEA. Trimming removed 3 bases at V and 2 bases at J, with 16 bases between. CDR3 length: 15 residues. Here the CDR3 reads CSVDNTGATNYGYTF. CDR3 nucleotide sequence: TGCAGCGTTGATAATACGGGGGCAACGAACTATGGCTACACCTTC.